This T cell receptor (beta chain) was recovered during a study of human T cells and chemical hapten exposure. Study-level points and caveats: DPC sensitization left the count of TCRs above 1 in 1000 unchanged.

Documented time point: patch test 1, 2 weeks after DPC sensitization. Indicated treatment: therapeutic diphenylcyclopropenone sensitization with weekly scalp DPC. Unfractionated whole blood yielded total RNA. This clonotype was picked up many times. Its target is not known. V dropped 6 bases and J dropped 2 bases, with 15 bases sitting between them. The V gene's germline CDR1 is MNHNY and CDR2 SVGAGI (reference sequence). The CDR3 is made up of 15 amino acids. It was the library that attached unique molecular identifiers to individual cDNA molecules. TCRdb analysed the RACE reads with MiXCR anew, one entry per CDR3 protein. Here the sample spans approximately 100,000 distinct CDR3 sequences, approximately 9.9% being singletons.

V gene TRBV6-6 combines with J gene TRBJ2-3; no firm D call. This material consisted of whole blood, taken in connection with sensitization to the hapten diphenylcyclopropenone (DPC). The receptor was derived from a woman between 40 and 55 years old with alopecia areata. Some clones in this sample may be carry-over from other donors' samples. The CDR3 loop is CASRAALSDTDTQYF. CDR3 bases: TGTGCCAGCAGGGCTGCCTTGAGCGACACAGATACGCAGTATTTT.